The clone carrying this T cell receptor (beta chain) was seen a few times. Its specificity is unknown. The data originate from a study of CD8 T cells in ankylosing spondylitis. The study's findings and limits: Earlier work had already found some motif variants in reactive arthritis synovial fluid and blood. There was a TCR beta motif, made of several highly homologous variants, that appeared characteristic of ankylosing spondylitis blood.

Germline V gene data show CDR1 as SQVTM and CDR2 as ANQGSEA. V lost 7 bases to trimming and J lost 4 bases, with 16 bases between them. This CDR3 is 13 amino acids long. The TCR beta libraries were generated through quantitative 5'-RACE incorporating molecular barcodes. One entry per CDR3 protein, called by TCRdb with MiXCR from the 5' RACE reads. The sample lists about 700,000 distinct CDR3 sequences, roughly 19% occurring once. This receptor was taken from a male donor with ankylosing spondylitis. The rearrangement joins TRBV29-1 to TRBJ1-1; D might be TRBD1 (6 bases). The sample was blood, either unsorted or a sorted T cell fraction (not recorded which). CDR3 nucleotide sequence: TGCAGCGCTCGGTCGACAGGATCCACTGAAGCTTTCTTT. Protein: CSARSTGSTEAFF.